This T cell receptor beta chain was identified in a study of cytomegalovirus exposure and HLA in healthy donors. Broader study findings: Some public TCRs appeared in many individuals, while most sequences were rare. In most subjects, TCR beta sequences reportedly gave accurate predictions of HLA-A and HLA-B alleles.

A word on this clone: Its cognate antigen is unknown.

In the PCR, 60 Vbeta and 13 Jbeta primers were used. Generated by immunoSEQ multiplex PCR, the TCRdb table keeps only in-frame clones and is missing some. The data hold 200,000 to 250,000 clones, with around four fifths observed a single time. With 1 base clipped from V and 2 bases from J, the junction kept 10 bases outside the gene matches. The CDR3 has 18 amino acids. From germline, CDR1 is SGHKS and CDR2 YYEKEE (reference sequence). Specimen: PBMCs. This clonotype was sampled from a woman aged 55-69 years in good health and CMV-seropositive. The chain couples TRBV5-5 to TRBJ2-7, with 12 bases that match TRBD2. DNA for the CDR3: TGTGCCAGCAGCTTGAGACTAGCGGGAGTCTCACCCCCCTACGAGCAGTACTTC. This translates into CASSLRLAGVSPPYEQYF. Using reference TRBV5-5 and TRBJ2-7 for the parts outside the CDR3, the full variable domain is DAGVTQSPTHLIKTRGQQVTLRCSPISGHKSVSWYQQVLGQGPQFIFQYYEKEERGRGNFPDRFSARQFPNYSSELNVNALLLGDSALYLCASSLRLAGVSPPYEQYFGPGTRLTVT.